A selection of T cell receptor beta chains follows, all from one sample in a study of blood T cells in healthy people across ages. MiXCR, run by TCRdb on the 5' RACE reads, gives a single entry per CDR3 protein. The table shows about 2 million distinct CDR3 sequences, with around half occurring only once. Material: blood. Receptors were obtained from a woman in her 40s in good health. Both conserved end residues are part of each CDR3. Fields, in order: D gene, J gene, clone size, V gene, CDR3 protein, CDR3 DNA. D genes are given only for firm matches. Some rows mark clone size as missing; the rest say once, few, many or name a class of expanded clone.

>TRBD1|TRBJ2-4|.|TRBV12-3/TRBV12-4
CASSLRDRDIQYF
TGTGCCAGCAGTTTAAGGGACAGGGACATTCAGTACTTC
>.|TRBJ2-5|.|TRBV3-1
CASGRGQEAQYF
TGTGCCAGCGGCCGGGGGCAAGAGGCCCAGTACTTC
>TRBD1|TRBJ2-7|.|TRBV20-1
CSVRDRLSLPSYEQYF
TGCAGTGTAAGGGACAGACTTTCTCTCCCCTCCTACGAGCAGTACTTC
>.|TRBJ1-4|.|TRBV12-3/TRBV12-4
CASSQGARGYGEKLFF
TGTGCCAGCAGTCAAGGAGCCAGGGGTTATGGTGAAAAACTGTTTTTT
>TRBD2|TRBJ2-3|few|TRBV11-2
CASSFLAGFRDTQYF
TGTGCCAGCAGCTTCCTAGCGGGGTTTCGCGATACGCAGTATTTT
>TRBD2|TRBJ2-1|.|TRBV7-2
CASSQGTSGGGSSYNEQFF
TGTGCCAGCAGCCAAGGGACTAGCGGGGGGGGGAGCTCCTACAATGAGCAGTTCTTC
>.|TRBJ2-5|.|TRBV6-5
CASSSASGETQYF
TGTGCCAGCAGTTCTGCAAGTGGAGAGACCCAGTACTTC
>.|TRBJ2-1|few|TRBV7-3
CASSLMLQGEQFF
TGTGCCAGCAGCTTAATGCTTCAGGGTGAGCAGTTCTTC
>.|TRBJ2-3|.|TRBV4-1
CASSQVGTASRTDTQYF
TGCGCCAGCAGCCAAGTTGGGACTGCCTCCCGCACAGATACGCAGTATTTT
>.|TRBJ2-5|.|TRBV20-1
CSGTAGGQGQTQYF
TGCAGTGGAACTGCGGGGGGACAGGGACAGACCCAGTACTTC
>.|TRBJ1-2|.|TRBV7-8
CASSLRGASGYGYTF
TGTGCCAGCAGCTTACGGGGGGCTTCGGGCTATGGCTACACCTTC
>.|TRBJ2-3|once|TRBV6-6
CASRRLVTVNTQYF
TGTGCCAGCAGGCGACTAGTTACCGTCAATACGCAGTATTTT
>.|TRBJ2-7|few|TRBV28
CASRRQGFYEQYF
TGTGCCAGCAGACGGCAGGGGTTCTACGAGCAGTACTTC
>.|TRBJ2-1|.|TRBV6-6
CASSYSFHYNEQFF
TGTGCCAGCAGTTACTCGTTCCACTACAATGAGCAGTTCTTC
>.|TRBJ2-6|.|TRBV5-1
CASSLDGAWTNVLTF
TGCGCCAGCAGCTTGGATGGGGCATGGACCAACGTCCTGACTTTC
>TRBD1|TRBJ2-1|.|TRBV7-3
CASSPTGGSNEQFF
TGTGCCAGCAGCCCGACAGGGGGTTCCAATGAGCAGTTCTTC
>TRBD2|TRBJ2-1|.|TRBV11-3
CASSLQSVGRATYNEQFF
TGTGCCAGCAGCTTACAAAGCGTTGGGAGGGCTACCTACAATGAGCAGTTCTTC
>TRBD2|TRBJ2-1|.|TRBV7-2
CASSLVSLGSGGALNEQFF
TGTGCCAGCAGCTTAGTGTCTCTGGGTAGCGGGGGGGCCCTCAATGAGCAGTTCTTC
>TRBD1|TRBJ2-1|.|TRBV5-1
CASSLAGQGLSYNEQFF
TGCGCCAGCAGCTTGGCGGGACAGGGCCTCTCCTACAATGAGCAGTTCTTC
>TRBD2|TRBJ2-1|many|TRBV7-2
CASSFSGGIEQFF
TGTGCCAGCAGCTTTAGCGGGGGGATCGAGCAGTTCTTC
>TRBD2|TRBJ2-1|.|TRBV10-3
CAIRGTPSGGTAYNEQFF
TGTGCCATCAGGGGGACCCCTAGCGGGGGTACTGCCTACAATGAGCAGTTCTTC
>.|TRBJ1-6|few|TRBV7-9
CASRWQGANSPLHF
TGTGCCTCCCGATGGCAAGGAGCAAATTCACCCCTCCACTTT
>.|TRBJ2-5|.|TRBV7-9
CASSPYTQGGTQYF
TGTGCCAGCAGCCCTTACACCCAGGGCGGGACCCAGTACTTC
>TRBD2|TRBJ2-1|.|TRBV4-1
CASALAGSHNEQFF
TGCGCCAGCGCACTAGCGGGGTCTCACAATGAGCAGTTCTTC
>.|TRBJ1-2|.|TRBV24-1
CATSGGAAVDGYTF
TGTGCCACCAGTGGGGGGGCGGCGGTGGATGGCTACACCTTC
>TRBD2|TRBJ2-3|.|TRBV5-1
CASSDVGRGVTDTQYF
TGCGCCAGCAGCGACGTGGGGCGGGGGGTCACAGATACGCAGTATTTT
>.|TRBJ2-1|few|TRBV5-1
CASRVQGAYNEQFF
TGCGCCAGCAGGGTTCAGGGAGCCTACAATGAGCAGTTCTTC
>TRBD1|TRBJ1-2|.|TRBV27
CASMSTGASYGYTF
TGTGCCAGCATGTCAACAGGGGCGAGCTATGGCTACACCTTC
>.|TRBJ2-7|.|TRBV6-2/TRBV6-3
CASSYPLAVYEQYF
TGTGCCAGCAGTTACCCCCTCGCCGTCTACGAGCAGTACTTC
>.|TRBJ2-1|few|TRBV7-2
CASGGGPKLSSYNEQFF
TGTGCCAGCGGCGGGGGCCCTAAATTAAGCTCCTACAATGAGCAGTTCTTC
>.|TRBJ2-7|.|TRBV20-1
CSARDGTRTPSYEQYF
TGCAGTGCTAGAGATGGTACCCGTACCCCCTCCTACGAGCAGTACTTC
>.|TRBJ2-7|.|TRBV5-5
CASSLPEVTYEQYF
TGTGCCAGCAGCTTGCCAGAGGTGACTTACGAGCAGTACTTC
>TRBD1|TRBJ1-6|.|TRBV2
CASRADRARSPLHF
TGTGCCAGCAGAGCCGACAGGGCGAGGTCACCCCTCCACTTT
>TRBD2|TRBJ2-4|.|TRBV3-1
CASSQGLAGEWGNIQYF
TGTGCCAGCAGCCAGGGACTAGCGGGCGAGTGGGGAAACATTCAGTACTTC
>TRBD2|TRBJ2-5|.|TRBV6-6
CASSYQAGQETQYF
TGTGCCAGCAGTTACCAAGCGGGGCAAGAGACCCAGTACTTC
>.|TRBJ1-2|.|TRBV29-1
CSVEVFGSLAYGYTF
TGCAGCGTTGAAGTTTTCGGGTCCTTAGCTTATGGCTACACCTTC
>.|TRBJ2-5|.|TRBV28
CASGLRGAGQETQYF
TGTGCCAGCGGCCTGAGGGGGGCCGGGCAAGAGACCCAGTACTTC
>TRBD1|TRBJ2-5|.|TRBV20-1
CSARAQGARETQYF
TGCAGTGCTAGAGCACAGGGGGCTAGGGAGACCCAGTACTTC
>TRBD1|TRBJ2-2|.|TRBV6-2/TRBV6-3
CATADRPAGELFF
TGTGCCACCGCGGACAGGCCCGCCGGGGAGCTGTTTTTT
>.|TRBJ2-7|.|TRBV27
CASIRPGRPYEQYF
TGTGCCAGCATCCGACCCGGACGTCCCTACGAGCAGTACTTC
>TRBD2|TRBJ2-1|.|TRBV4-1
CASSQGSLAGGHPHSYNEQFF
TGCGCCAGCAGCCAAGGTTCACTAGCGGGGGGCCATCCACATTCCTACAATGAGCAGTTCTTC
>TRBD2|TRBJ2-1|.|TRBV15
CATSRDWGGSYNEQFF
TGTGCCACCAGCAGAGATTGGGGGGGCTCCTACAATGAGCAGTTCTTC
>.|TRBJ2-7|few|TRBV7-2
CASSSARGINEQYF
TGTGCCAGCAGCTCGGCCCGGGGGATCAACGAGCAGTACTTC
>TRBD1|TRBJ2-7|once|TRBV6-4
CASSADRTANEQYF
TGTGCCAGCAGTGCGGACAGGACGGCGAATGAGCAGTACTTC
>TRBD1|TRBJ1-5|.|TRBV11-2
CASSLDGRGLGQPQHF
TGTGCCAGCAGCTTAGATGGCAGGGGGCTGGGTCAGCCCCAGCATTTT
>.|TRBJ1-2|.|TRBV5-4
CASSVTQNYGYTF
TGTGCCAGCAGCGTGACACAGAACTATGGCTACACCTTC
>TRBD1|TRBJ2-7|.|TRBV12-5
CASGFRDRVIYEQYF
TGTGCTAGTGGTTTCCGGGACAGGGTAATCTACGAGCAGTACTTC
>TRBD1|TRBJ2-4|few|TRBV5-6
CASSLGTGNFWESIQYF
TGTGCCAGCAGCCTCGGGACAGGGAACTTTTGGGAGAGCATTCAGTACTTC
>.|TRBJ2-3|.|TRBV6-1
CASTLDLTDTQYF
TGTGCCAGCACCTTGGACCTCACAGATACGCAGTATTTT
>.|TRBJ2-7|few|TRBV7-2
CASSTRKGRRAYEQYF
TGTGCCAGCAGCACCCGCAAGGGGAGACGAGCCTACGAGCAGTACTTC
>.|TRBJ2-3|many|TRBV29-1
CSTRGRVTDTQYF
TGCAGCACCAGGGGAAGAGTCACAGATACGCAGTATTTT
>.|TRBJ2-7|.|TRBV7-2
CASSLTEVSYEQYF
TGTGCCAGCAGCTTGACCGAAGTGTCCTACGAGCAGTACTTC
>TRBD2|TRBJ2-5|.|TRBV20-1
CSAKRTSGGAFGTQYF
TGCAGTGCTAAAAGGACTAGCGGGGGGGCTTTCGGGACCCAGTACTTC